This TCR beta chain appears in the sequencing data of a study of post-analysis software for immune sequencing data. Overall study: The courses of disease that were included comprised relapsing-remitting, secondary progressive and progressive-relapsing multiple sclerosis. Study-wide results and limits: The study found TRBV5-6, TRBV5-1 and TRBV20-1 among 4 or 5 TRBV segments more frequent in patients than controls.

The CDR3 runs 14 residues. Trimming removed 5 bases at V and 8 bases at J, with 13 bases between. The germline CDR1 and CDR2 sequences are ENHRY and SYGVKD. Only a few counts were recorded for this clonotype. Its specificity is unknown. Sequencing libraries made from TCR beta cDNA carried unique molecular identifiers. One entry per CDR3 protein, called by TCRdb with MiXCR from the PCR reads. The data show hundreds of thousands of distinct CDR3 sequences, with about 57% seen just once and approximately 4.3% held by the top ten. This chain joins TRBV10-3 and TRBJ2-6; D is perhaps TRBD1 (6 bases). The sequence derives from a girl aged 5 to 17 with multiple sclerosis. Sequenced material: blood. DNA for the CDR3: TGTGCCATCAGTCTCGGGACAACCCCCAACGTCCTGACTTTC. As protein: CAISLGTTPNVLTF.